A single sample gave rise to the 14 T cell receptor beta chains below, sequenced in a study of cytomegalovirus exposure and HLA in healthy donors. 13 Jbeta primers and 60 Vbeta primers were used for the PCR. Clones were sequenced by immunoSEQ multiplex PCR, and TCRdb holds only the in-frame ones, with some missing. The data contain more than 150,000 clones, around 78% of them singletons. The sample was PBMCs. These receptors were taken from a man between 18 and 35 years old in good health and CMV-seronegative.

This clone was seen once. The rearrangement links TRBV6-6 to TRBJ1-6; D gene uncertain. The CDR3 length is 15 residues. Germline CDR1 MNHNY, CDR2 SVGAGI (reference sequence). The V and J ends lost 0 bases and 8 bases respectively, with 11 bases between them. CDR3 sequence (DNA): TGTGCCAGCAGTTACTCTATTGGCGGTGATTCACCCCTCCACTTT. Residues: CASSYSIGGDSPLHF.

The chain recombines TRBV6-6 with TRBJ1-2, with D possibly matching TRBD1 (6 bases). Trimming removed 4 bases at V and 8 bases at J, with 20 bases between. Germline assignment: CDR1 MNHNY and CDR2 SVGAGI (reference sequence). The CDR3 covers 15 residues. CDR3 protein: CASSSLGQSNRGYTF. CDR3 sequence (DNA): TGTGCCAGCAGTTCCCTCGGACAGTCAAACAGGGGCTACACCTTC.

The chain joins TRBV6-5 to TRBJ2-5, with D maybe TRBD1 (5 bases). TRBJ2-7 explains the end of the DNA better; the J call may be wrong. This CDR3 has 14 amino acids. Germline V lookup: CDR1 MNHEY, CDR2 SVGAGI. CDR3 coding DNA: TGTGCCAGCAGTTATTTTACAGGCCTATACGAGCAGTACTTC. Amino acids: CASSYFTGLYEQYF.

This chain joins TRBV30 and TRBJ1-6; D not certain. The ends were cut back, 3 bases at V and 8 bases at J, with 17 bases in the middle. The germline V gene has CDR1 GTSNPN and CDR2 SVGIG (reference sequence). The CDR3 contains 15 residues. Written as DNA, the CDR3 is TGTGCCTGGAGCGACCTCGGAGGGCTACATTCACCCCTCCACTTT. It translates to CAWSDLGGLHSPLHF.

This clone was picked up a small number of times. This chain joins TRBV30 and TRBJ1-1; 8 positions match TRBD1. The germline V gene has CDR1 GTSNPN and CDR2 SVGIG (reference sequence). V lost 7 bases to trimming and J lost 4 bases; unmatched junction nucleotides: 2. The CDR3 extends over 11 amino acids. The CDR3 protein is CAFDRGTEAFF. In DNA, the CDR3 is TGTGCCTTTGACAGGGGCACTGAAGCTTTCTTT.

The chain recombines TRBV6-5 with TRBJ2-7; tentatively, D is TRBD2 (6 bases). Germline CDR1 is MNHEY and CDR2 is SVGAGI. Trimming removed 5 bases from V and 7 bases from J, with 21 bases in between. CDR3 length: 15 residues. CDR3 loop: CASSPYEGGPGEQYF. The CDR3 region has the DNA TGTGCCAGCAGTCCATACGAGGGAGGACCGGGGGAGCAGTACTTC.

The CDR3 loop is CASSLKAMNTEAFF. CDR3 bases: TGTGCCAGCAGCTTGAAAGCAATGAACACTGAAGCTTTCTTT. This rearrangement joins TRBV11-2 to TRBJ1-1; no clear D gene. Trimming left V 3 bases short and J 0 bases short, with 8 bases between. The length of the CDR3 is 14 residues. From germline, CDR1 is SGHAT and CDR2 FQNNGV.

The rearrangement uses TRBV4-2 and TRBJ2-7; D remains unclear. This CDR3 has 14 residues. Germline loops: CDR1 LGHNA, CDR2 YNFKEQ. Between the trimmed V and J ends, which lost 2 bases and 5 bases, there was a span of 13 bases. This chain's CDR3 is CASSQPSEGDEQYF. CDR3 nucleotides: TGTGCCAGCAGCCAACCTTCGGAAGGAGACGAGCAGTACTTC.

The chain uses TRBV7-5 and TRBJ2-5; the DNA was not compared with TRBD1, the D call given in the table. TRBV7-5 is labeled a pseudogene. This CDR3 is 13 amino acids long. The CDR3 DNA reads as TGTGCCAGAAGCTTAACAGGGGCGGAGACCCAGTACTTC. Translation: CARSLTGAETQYF.

The chain uses TRBV19 and TRBJ1-5; D perhaps matches TRBD1 (5 bases). The CDR3 runs to 17 residues. CDR1 LNHDA and CDR2 SQIVND come from the germline V gene (reference sequence). Trimming pared 9 bases from V and 2 bases from J, leaving 23 bases between. CDR3 DNA: TGTGCCAGCAACCCGAACCAGGGTTTGCAGGGCAATCAGCCCCAGCATTTT. Residues: CASNPNQGLQGNQPQHF.

This clone was seen only a few times. The J gene is TRBJ2-3, the V gene TRBV25-1; unclear D gene. The ends were cut back, 1 base at V and 2 bases at J, with 10 bases in the middle. The CDR3 consists of 15 residues. Germline V gives CDR1 MGHDK, CDR2 SYGVNS. This chain's CDR3 is CASSEWAPFTDTQYF. The CDR3 DNA is TGTGCCAGCAGTGAATGGGCGCCCTTCACAGATACGCAGTATTTT.

This clone has more than one count but fewer than ten. The gene calls are TRBV6-1 and TRBJ1-5; no clear D gene. The CDR3 sequence is 12 residues long. CDR1 is MNHNS and CDR2 is SASEGT in the germline V gene. Trimming removed 9 bases at V and 4 bases at J, with 10 bases between. The CDR3 DNA is TGTGCCAGTGGGCGGGGAAATCAGCCCCAGCATTTT. This sequence encodes CASGRGNQPQHF.

This chain uses TRBV6-5 with TRBJ2-4; D not certain. Germline assignment: CDR1 MNHEY and CDR2 SVGAGI. The CDR3 is 13 residues long. Trimming took off 0 bases at V and 11 bases at J, with 11 bases between the two ends. The CDR3 nucleotides are TGTGCCAGCAGTTACTCCGTGAGGAACGTTCAGTACTTC. Translating gives CASSYSVRNVQYF.

This chain links TRBV30 with TRBJ2-3, with 10 bases matching TRBD2. Losses at the gene ends were 0 bases for V and 3 bases for J; bases not matched to a gene: 3. Germline CDR1 reads GTSNPN; CDR2 reads SVGIG (reference sequence). The CDR3 is 15 amino acids. CDR3 sequence reads: CAWSVSLAGTDTQYF. The DNA of the CDR3 is TGTGCCTGGAGTGTATCACTAGCGGGGACAGATACGCAGTATTTT.